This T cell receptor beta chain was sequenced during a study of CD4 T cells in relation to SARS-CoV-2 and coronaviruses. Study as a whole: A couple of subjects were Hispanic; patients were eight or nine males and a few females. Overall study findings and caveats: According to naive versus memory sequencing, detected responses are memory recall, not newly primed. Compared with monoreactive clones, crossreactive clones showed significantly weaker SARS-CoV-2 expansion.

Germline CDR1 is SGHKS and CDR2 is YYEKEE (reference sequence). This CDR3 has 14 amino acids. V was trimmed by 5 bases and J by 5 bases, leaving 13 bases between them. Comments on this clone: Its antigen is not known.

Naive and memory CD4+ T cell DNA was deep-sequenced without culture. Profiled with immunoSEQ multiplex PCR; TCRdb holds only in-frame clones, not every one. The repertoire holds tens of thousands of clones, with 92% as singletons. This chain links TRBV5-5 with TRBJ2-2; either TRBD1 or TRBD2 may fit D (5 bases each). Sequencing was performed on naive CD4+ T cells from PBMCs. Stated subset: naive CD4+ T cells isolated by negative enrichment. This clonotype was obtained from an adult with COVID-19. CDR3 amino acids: CASSWTPGTGELFF. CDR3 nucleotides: TGTGCCAGCAGTTGGACACCGGGGACCGGGGAGCTGTTTTTT.